This entry is about one T cell receptor (beta chain). This specimen comes from a study of blood T cell repertoires in COVID-19. Study-wide context: Donors in the United States, Italy and Spain gave samples during acute or convalescent COVID-19. Sample material is recorded as cDNA or gDNA derived from T cells, B-cell-depleted T cells, or PBMCs.

In the original analysis: Amplification of reference gene primers was used by the study to estimate nucleated cell counts. The data were produced by immunoSEQ multiplex PCR, yet TCRdb's version contains in-frame clones alone and is incomplete. The V and J calls and the clone size are those of that table, but D and trimming were determined from the DNA. Altogether about 98,000 clones are present, around 72% being singletons, with the ten largest covering around 22%. Germline V gene sequence: CDR1 KGHDR, CDR2 SFDVKD. J was trimmed by 10 bases and V by 0 bases; bases with no gene match: 2. The CDR3 spans 13 residues.

The source material was peripheral blood. This chain connects TRBV24-1 to TRBJ2-1, with 7 bases aligning to TRBD2. The clonotype comes from a man aged 70 or older with acute or convalescent COVID-19. This CDR3 is CATSDLPAGEQFF. The DNA of the CDR3 is TGTGCCACCAGTGATTTGCCAGCGGGGGAGCAGTTCTTC.